This TCR beta chain was profiled in a study of T cell repertoires in cytomegalovirus infection. MiXCR was run by TCRdb on the reads, yielding one entry per CDR3 protein. The sample shows about 310,000 distinct CDR3 sequences, approximately 25% of them seen only once. CDR1 is MNHEY, CDR2 SMNVEV, per germline (reference sequence). Trimming removed 4 bases from V and 8 bases from J, with 29 bases in between. The CDR3 sequence is 19 residues long. As concerns this clonotype: Its antigen is currently unknown.

The chain carries TRBV27 and TRBJ1-4, with D possibly TRBD1 on 6 matching bases. The origin of this receptor is a human donor in good health (CMV status not recorded). Some clones in this sample may be carry-over from other donors' samples. This specimen was cultured PBMCs, taken from culture after CMV antigen stimulation. The CDR3 sequence is CASSSHTGFWSNPPEKLFF. The DNA for the CDR3 is TGTGCCAGCAGTTCACATACAGGGTTCTGGTCCAACCCCCCGGAAAAACTGTTTTTT.